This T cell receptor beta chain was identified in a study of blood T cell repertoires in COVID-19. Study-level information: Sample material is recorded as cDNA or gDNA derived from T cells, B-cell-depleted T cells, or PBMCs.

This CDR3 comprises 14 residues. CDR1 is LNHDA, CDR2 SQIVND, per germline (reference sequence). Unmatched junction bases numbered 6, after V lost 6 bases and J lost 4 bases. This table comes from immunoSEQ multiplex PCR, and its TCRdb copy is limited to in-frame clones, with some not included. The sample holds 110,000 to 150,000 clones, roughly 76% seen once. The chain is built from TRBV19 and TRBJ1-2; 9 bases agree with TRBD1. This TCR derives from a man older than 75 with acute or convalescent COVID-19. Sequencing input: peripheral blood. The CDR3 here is CASRARTGAYGYTF. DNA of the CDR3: TGTGCCAGTAGGGCTCGGACAGGGGCCTATGGCTACACCTTC.